This is a list of T cell receptor beta chains from one sample in a study of blood T cell repertoires in COVID-19. TCRdb's copy holds only in-frame clones and misses some; the assay was immunoSEQ multiplex PCR. The sample gives a few hundred thousand clones, 70% to 90% of which show up once; around 2.1% is in the top ten. Sequencing was performed on PBMCs or T cells enriched from blood (not recorded which). The receptors were gathered from a man aged 30 to 39 who had recovered from COVID-19. Each CDR3 is given with its conserved first and last residue. D genes are given only for firm matches. Size values are once, few and many counts, or a class for expanded clones, and some rows have none.

NA,TRBJ1-3,TRBV7-6,TRBD1,CASSLASGTGLGNTIYF,TGTGCCAGCAGCTTAGCGAGTGGGACAGGGTTAGGAAACACCATATATTTT
NA,TRBJ1-4,TRBV30,NA,CAWDRQATNEKLFF,TGTGCCTGGGATAGACAGGCAACTAATGAAAAACTGTTTTTT
NA,TRBJ2-7,TRBV27,TRBD2,CASSFSGLPTYEQYF,TGTGCCAGCAGTTTTTCGGGACTACCCACCTACGAGCAGTACTTC
NA,TRBJ2-6,TRBV5-1,NA,CASSPTGSSGANVLTF,TGCGCCAGCAGCCCCACGGGGAGCTCTGGGGCCAACGTCCTGACTTTC
NA,TRBJ2-3,TRBV20-1,TRBD2,CSASGLAGRSTDTQYF,TGCAGTGCGAGTGGACTAGCGGGGAGAAGCACAGATACGCAGTATTTT
NA,TRBJ1-1,TRBV20-1,NA,CSASSVGRVNTEAFF,TGCAGTGCTAGTAGCGTTGGCAGGGTAAACACTGAAGCTTTCTTT
NA,TRBJ2-1,TRBV5-5,TRBD1,CASTTGTGNNEQFF,TGTGCCAGCACCACCGGGACAGGAAACAATGAGCAGTTCTTC
NA,TRBJ2-7,TRBV6-5,TRBD2,CASAPAPGGSYEQYF,TGTGCCAGCGCCCCAGCTCCGGGAGGGTCCTACGAGCAGTACTTC
few,TRBJ1-6,TRBV5-6,TRBD1,CASSAGTGDRSYNSPLHF,TGTGCCAGCAGCGCCGGGACAGGGGATCGCTCCTATAATTCACCCCTCCACTTT
NA,TRBJ1-1,TRBV11-2,NA,CASSRRQELNTEAFF,TGTGCCAGCAGCCGACGACAGGAGTTGAACACTGAAGCTTTCTTT
once,TRBJ1-2,TRBV7-2,NA,CASRSWGQDYGYTF,TGTGCCTCACGTTCTTGGGGCCAGGACTATGGCTACACCTTC